This is a list of T cell receptor beta chains from one sample in a study of blood T cell repertoires in COVID-19. TCRdb keeps only in-frame clones here, not all; method: immunoSEQ multiplex PCR. The sample includes 200,000 to 300,000 clones, more than 75% of them seen just once. The sequencing sample was made of peripheral blood. The origin of the receptors is a woman aged 55-75 years with active or convalescent COVID-19. Each CDR3 is given without its conserved first and last residue. Some rows have no size entry. The others give once, few or many, or a class for an expanded clone.

cdr3_aa	clone_size	v_call	j_call
ATSRGRGNTDTQY	NA	TRBV15	TRBJ2-3
ASSRDWNTEAF	NA	TRBV10-1	TRBJ1-1
ASSQFRDSGITDTQY	NA	TRBV14	TRBJ2-3
ASSFSPPDRSSYEQY	NA	TRBV11-2	TRBJ2-7
ASSLVRGSYEQY	NA	TRBV5-6	TRBJ2-7
AWSVLSRGRNIQY	NA	TRBV30	TRBJ2-4
ASIVGDPVDYGYT	NA	TRBV27	TRBJ1-2
AISEQGAGSTEAF	NA	TRBV10-3	TRBJ1-1
ASTQYRGNGEQY	NA	TRBV6-5	TRBJ2-7
ASSQRPAGASAQY	NA	TRBV3-1/TRBV3-2	TRBJ2-3
ASSPARGSLDGYT	NA	TRBV18	TRBJ1-2
ASSFTTSGVYNEQF	NA	TRBV7-2	TRBJ2-1
ASSWSGGAGEQF	few	TRBV27	TRBJ2-1
ASSLGQGGNIQY	NA	TRBV5-1	TRBJ2-4
ASSQSYSGGTDTQY	NA	TRBV27	TRBJ2-3
ASSSTGGGAPDTQY	NA	TRBV9	TRBJ2-3
ASSSQGAGDYEQY	NA	TRBV6-5	TRBJ2-7
ASSKGDNGNEKLF	NA	TRBV19	TRBJ1-4
ASSPRLAGEDEQF	NA	TRBV6-5	TRBJ2-1
ASSQAGLDEQY	NA	TRBV4-1	TRBJ2-7
ASSSPQGSGANVLT	NA	TRBV7-2	TRBJ2-6
ASSSPGTGGYT	NA	TRBV7-9	TRBJ1-2
ASSQQGGGTGELF	NA	TRBV4-3	TRBJ2-2
ASSPYPQGPQETQY	NA	TRBV7-2	TRBJ2-5
ASSLSRGVTDTQY	NA	TRBV27	TRBJ2-3
ASSVDPRGGDGELF	NA	TRBV9	TRBJ2-2
ASSLATDGYT	NA	TRBV7-9	TRBJ1-2
ASSQEGPGLLTSYEQY	NA	TRBV4-1	TRBJ2-7
ASSPGGNEQF	NA	TRBV4-2	TRBJ2-1
ASSSQGASYEQY	NA	TRBV6-5	TRBJ2-7
ASSPQGAVRETQY	NA	TRBV7-9	TRBJ2-5
ASSRAGALNYGYT	NA	TRBV6-5	TRBJ1-2
ASSRTGSRNTIY	NA	TRBV6-2/TRBV6-3	TRBJ1-3